The next 32 T cell receptor beta chains were all read from a single sample in a study of shared clonotypes between healthy human individuals. CD45RO-negative CD8 cells positively selected for CCR7 made up the naive population, which excluded terminally differentiated effector memory CD45RA+ cells. TCRdb keeps only in-frame clones here, not all; method: immunoSEQ multiplex PCR. The sample has roughly 2,000,000 clones, roughly 94% seen once. Sequencing was done on a sample of naive CD8+ T cells sorted from blood. The receptors shown here come from a man between 18 and 35 years old in good health.

The chain couples TRBV18 to TRBJ2-5, with 11 nucleotides matching TRBD1. V lost 1 base, J lost 3 bases, and 10 bases stayed unmatched. This CDR3 spans 18 amino acids. Looked up from germline, CDR1 is KGHSH and CDR2 is LQKENI. CDR3 DNA: TGTGCCAGCTCACCACTGGGGACAGGGGGAAGGTTCGAAGAGACCCAGTACTTC. Its protein product is CASSPLGTGGRFEETQYF.

Notes on this clone: Other DNA sequences in the same sample also yield this CDR3. The chain is built from TRBV5-1 and TRBJ1-1; D uncertain. The germline V gene has CDR1 SGHRS and CDR2 YFSETQ. CDR3 length equals 14 residues. The V and J ends lost 0 bases and 2 bases respectively, with 8 bases between them. The CDR3 loop is CASSLVGPNTEAFF. The CDR3 DNA sequence: TGCGCCAGCAGCTTGGTCGGGCCTAACACTGAAGCTTTCTTT.

The chain combines TRBV13 with TRBJ2-7; 8 bases match TRBD1. Germline V gene sequence: CDR1 PRHDT, CDR2 FYEKMQ (reference sequence). The J segment lost 6 bases and the V segment lost 2 bases, leaving 6 bases of the junction unmatched. This CDR3 has 14 amino acids. CDR3 sequence reads: CASSLSDRGGEQYF. The CDR3 DNA reads as TGTGCCAGCAGCTTAAGTGACAGGGGTGGCGAGCAGTACTTC.

V gene TRBV4-1 combines with J gene TRBJ2-1, with a possible D match to TRBD2 (6 bases). Germline CDR1 and CDR2: MGHRA and YSYEKL. The CDR3 runs 16 residues. V shed 3 bases and J shed 4 bases, with 16 bases lying between them. The CDR3 is CASSQLDSGPYNEQFF. The DNA of the CDR3 is TGCGCCAGCAGCCAGCTCGACAGCGGGCCTTACAATGAGCAGTTCTTC.

V and J are TRBV19 and TRBJ2-7; D not certain. Trimming shortened V by 3 bases and J by 5 bases, and 14 bases separated the two germline ends. CDR1 LNHDA and CDR2 SQIVND come from the germline V gene (reference sequence). The CDR3 runs 14 residues. The CDR3 region has the DNA TGTGCCAGTAGTATCCCCGGGTCCCTAGACGAGCAGTACTTC. The encoded protein is CASSIPGSLDEQYF. The whole variable domain, remainder taken from reference TRBV19 and TRBJ2-7, is DGGITQSPKYLFRKEGQNVTLSCEQNLNHDAMYWYRQDPGQGLRLIYYSQIVNDFQKGDIAEGYSVSREKKESFPLTVTSAQKNPTAFYLCASSIPGSLDEQYFGPGTRLTVT.

The chain combines TRBV28 with TRBJ2-6; D is unresolved. The V gene lost 8 bases and the J gene lost 4 bases, with 15 bases spanning the gap. Germline V gives CDR1 MDHEN, CDR2 SYDVKM. The CDR3 loop spans 15 amino acids. CDR3 bases: TGTGCCAGCGCCCCCCGCGGCAGGGGGGCCAACGTCCTGACTTTC. It translates to CASAPRGRGANVLTF.

The count of this clone is one. The DNA for the CDR3 is TGTGCCACCAGCAGATCGGAGTCGAACACCGGGGAGCTGTTTTTT. This translates into CATSRSESNTGELFF. The chain has TRBV15 and TRBJ2-2; D remains unclear. The CDR3 consists of 15 residues. Between the trimmed V and J ends, which lost 2 bases and 0 bases, there was a span of 7 bases. Germline values: CDR1 LNHNV, CDR2 YYDKDF (reference sequence).

The chain recombines TRBV4-1 with TRBJ2-7; D is uncertain. Germline assignment: CDR1 MGHRA and CDR2 YSYEKL. Trimming left V 3 bases short and J 6 bases short, with 6 bases between. The CDR3 contains 11 residues. CDR3 nucleotides: TGCGCCAGCAGCCACATGGCCGAGCAGTACTTC. Its protein is CASSHMAEQYF.

The V and J genes are TRBV6-1 and TRBJ2-2, with D perhaps being TRBD1 or TRBD2 (7 bases each). V was clipped by 4 bases and J by 6 bases, with 21 bases between them. This CDR3 has 17 amino acids. Germline V gene lookup returns CDR1 MNHNS and CDR2 SASEGT. CDR3 sequence: CASSAPTGGQGAGELFF. The CDR3 DNA is TGTGCCAGCAGTGCCCCAACGGGGGGCCAGGGGGCCGGGGAGCTGTTTTTT.

V usage is TRBV11-2 and J usage is TRBJ1-5, with D possibly matching TRBD1 (6 bases). The CDR3 length is 13 residues. V was trimmed by 0 bases and J by 7 bases, leaving 7 bases between them. In germline, CDR1 is SGHAT, CDR2 FQNNGV. This chain's CDR3 is CASSLDGQQPQHF. The DNA for the CDR3 is TGTGCCAGCAGCTTAGATGGACAGCAGCCCCAGCATTTT.

The chain carries TRBV10-2 and TRBJ1-2; D unresolved. Between the trimmed V and J ends, which lost 0 bases and 3 bases, there was a span of 11 bases. CDR3 length: 15 residues. The germline V gene has CDR1 WSHSY and CDR2 SAAADI. CDR3 nucleotides: TGCGCCAGCAGTGAGTCGAAGCCAGCCTACTATGGCTACACCTTC. The encoded protein is CASSESKPAYYGYTF.

The chain uses TRBV6-5 and TRBJ1-5, with D hard to call. V was pared by 6 bases and J by 7 bases, with 13 bases between. CDR1 MNHEY and CDR2 SVGAGI come from the germline V gene. The length of the CDR3 is 13 residues. The CDR3 here is CASSLSYAQPQHF. The CDR3 DNA sequence: TGTGCCAGCAGCCTTTCCTATGCCCAGCCCCAGCATTTT.

This chain links TRBV10-2 with TRBJ1-2; D not resolved. Deletions cut 0 bases from V and 5 bases from J, with 7 bases between. The CDR3 sequence is 13 residues long. Germline values: CDR1 WSHSY, CDR2 SAAADI. Here the CDR3 reads CASSESMLYGYTF. The CDR3 nucleotides read TGCGCCAGCAGTGAGTCGATGTTATATGGCTACACCTTC.

V and J are TRBV4-1 and TRBJ2-7; D call uncertain. Germline CDR1 reads MGHRA; CDR2 reads YSYEKL. Deletions cut 1 base from V and 4 bases from J, with 11 bases between. The CDR3 extends over 14 amino acids. The CDR3, as DNA: TGCGCCAGCAGCCAAGTCCCGGAATCGTACGAGCAGTACTTC. It translates to CASSQVPESYEQYF.

The chain is built from TRBV4-1 and TRBJ2-2; D not certain. Germline loops: CDR1 MGHRA, CDR2 YSYEKL. The CDR3 is 14 residues long. V was cut by 5 bases and J by 5 bases, with 12 bases left in between. The CDR3 DNA is TGCGCCAGCAGCGGGCCGTTAGGGACCGGGGAGCTGTTTTTT. Its protein is CASSGPLGTGELFF.

The chain employs TRBV15 and TRBJ2-7; the D gene is possibly TRBD2 (7 bases). Germline V gene lookup returns CDR1 LNHNV and CDR2 YYDKDF (reference sequence). The V gene lost 5 bases and the J gene lost 2 bases, with 16 bases spanning the gap. The CDR3 runs 15 residues. The CDR3 sequence: CATSSGGETTYEQYF. The DNA of the CDR3 is TGTGCCACCAGCTCGGGGGGCGAAACTACCTACGAGCAGTACTTC.

The chain is built from TRBV6-1 and TRBJ2-5, with D hard to call. Per the germline V gene, CDR1 is MNHNS and CDR2 is SASEGT. V shed 2 bases and J shed 0 bases, with 10 bases lying between them. This CDR3 has 15 amino acids. As DNA, the CDR3 is TGTGCCAGCAGTGAACTGAGGACCCACCAAGAGACCCAGTACTTC. Its protein is CASSELRTHQETQYF.

The rearrangement links TRBV6-1 to TRBJ2-5; the match to TRBD2 covers 7 bases. Germline-derived CDR1 and CDR2 are MNHNS and SASEGT. The J segment lost 5 bases and the V segment lost 3 bases, leaving 12 bases of the junction unmatched. CDR3 length: 16 residues. The CDR3 coding sequence is TGTGCCAGCAGTGAGGTGCCCAATCTAGCGGTCGAGACCCAGTACTTC. The encoded protein is CASSEVPNLAVETQYF.

The chain links TRBV4-1 to TRBJ1-1; D is perhaps TRBD1 (6 bases). Trimming took off 2 bases at V and 0 bases at J, with 10 bases between the two ends. The CDR3 sequence is 15 residues long. CDR1 MGHRA and CDR2 YSYEKL come from the germline V gene. The CDR3 nucleotides read TGCGCCAGCAGCCAAACAGGGCTGATGAACACTGAAGCTTTCTTT. Amino acids: CASSQTGLMNTEAFF.

A remark on this clone: Other DNA sequences in this sample translate to the same CDR3. This sequence joins TRBV7-9 and TRBJ2-1, with TRBD2 identical over 9 bases. The V segment lost 5 bases and the J segment 0 bases; nucleotides outside the gene matches: 5. Looked up from germline, CDR1 is SEHNR and CDR2 is FQNEAQ (reference sequence). CDR3 length: 16 residues. The CDR3 loop is CASSPPTSGSYNEQFF. The CDR3 bases are TGTGCCAGCAGCCCGCCGACTAGCGGCTCCTACAATGAGCAGTTCTTC.

This clone was recorded once. V gene TRBV6-5 combines with J gene TRBJ1-2, with 9 bases fitting TRBD1. Per germline, CDR1 MNHEY and CDR2 SVGAGI. V lost 2 bases to trimming and J lost 8 bases; unmatched junction nucleotides: 6. The CDR3 loop spans 14 amino acids. As DNA, the CDR3 is TGTGCCAGCAGTTACGCAGGACAGGGGCACGGCTACACCTTC. Its protein is CASSYAGQGHGYTF.

This clone was recorded only once. The rearrangement links TRBV4-1 to TRBJ2-1, with D possibly matching TRBD2 (5 bases). The CDR3 extends over 17 amino acids. V dropped 2 bases and J dropped 0 bases, with 14 bases sitting between them. Germline V lookup: CDR1 MGHRA, CDR2 YSYEKL. The CDR3 nucleotides read TGCGCCAGCAGCCAATACTTTTTAGGGAGCTCCTACAATGAGCAGTTCTTC. Its protein product is CASSQYFLGSSYNEQFF.

V is TRBV4-1 and J is TRBJ2-7; D remains ambiguous. Per the germline V gene, CDR1 is MGHRA and CDR2 is YSYEKL. The CDR3 consists of 17 residues. V was clipped by 1 base and J by 0 bases, with 16 bases between them. CDR3 in amino acids: CASSQGSPGLISYEQYF. CDR3 coding DNA: TGCGCCAGCAGCCAAGGTAGCCCCGGGCTGATCTCCTACGAGCAGTACTTC.

Worth noting for this clone: This specimen includes other DNA sequences encoding the same CDR3. The V call is TRBV5-1, the J call TRBJ2-5; 8 bases fit TRBD1. Unmatched junction bases numbered 2, after V lost 3 bases and J lost 1 base. This CDR3 is built from 14 residues. CDR1 SGHRS and CDR2 YFSETQ come from the germline V gene. The CDR3 here is CASSSGQVQETQYF. DNA of the CDR3: TGCGCCAGCAGCTCGGGACAGGTCCAAGAGACCCAGTACTTC. Filled out from reference TRBV5-1 and TRBJ2-5, the complete variable domain reads KAGVTQTPRYLIKTRGQQVTLSCSPISGHRSVSWYQQTPGQGLQFLFEYFSETQRNKGNFPGRFSGRQFSNSRSEMNVSTLELGDSALYLCASSSGQVQETQYFGPGTRLLVL.

The chain carries TRBV9 and TRBJ2-5; D unclear. The V and J ends lost 4 bases and 3 bases respectively, with 10 bases between them. The germline CDR1 and CDR2 sequences are SGDLS and YYNGEE. This CDR3 contains 13 residues. DNA for the CDR3: TGTGCCAGCAGCCCGGTTCGGGAAGAGACCCAGTACTTC. It codes for CASSPVREETQYF.

CDR3 coding DNA: TGTGCCAGCAGTTGGGGGGGGGACTATAATCAGCCCCAGCATTTT. Protein: CASSWGGDYNQPQHF. This rearrangement joins TRBV6-6 to TRBJ1-5; tentative D call: TRBD1 (5 bases). V shed 4 bases and J shed 4 bases, with 14 bases lying between them. The CDR3 totals 15 residues. Germline V gene data show CDR1 as MNHNY and CDR2 as SVGAGI (reference sequence).

This chain joins TRBV11-2 and TRBJ2-7, with a tentative D call TRBD2 (6 bases). The ends were cut back, 5 bases at V and 3 bases at J, with 20 bases in the middle. The V gene's germline CDR1 is SGHAT and CDR2 FQNNGV. This CDR3 has 16 amino acids. The DNA for the CDR3 is TGTGCCAGCAGCCAACGATCACTCGGCGGGGTCTACGAGCAGTACTTC. This encodes CASSQRSLGGVYEQYF.

The V gene is TRBV6-1, the J gene TRBJ2-5; possible D gene TRBD1, 6 bases. Germline CDR1 MNHNS, CDR2 SASEGT. The CDR3 has 14 residues. V lost 5 bases and J 5 bases, leaving 15 bases between the germline ends. The CDR3, as DNA: TGTGCCAGCAGTCCCACAGGGAGTCCGGAGACCCAGTACTTC. Its protein is CASSPTGSPETQYF.

V gene TRBV5-6 combines with J gene TRBJ1-2; D call uncertain. CDR3 length: 16 amino acids. In germline, CDR1 is SGHDT, CDR2 YYEEEE. Deletions cut 2 bases from V and 6 bases from J, with 20 bases between. CDR3 in amino acids: CASSFSRSAIHHGYTF. CDR3 sequence (DNA): TGTGCCAGCAGCTTTAGCCGGTCGGCTATCCACCATGGCTACACCTTC. The full variable domain, its missing parts supplied by reference TRBV5-6 and TRBJ1-2, is DAGVTQSPTHLIKTRGQQVTLRCSPKSGHDTVSWYQQALGQGPQFIFQYYEEEERQRGNFPDRFSGHQFPNYSSELNVNALLLGDSALYLCASSFSRSAIHHGYTFGSGTRLTVV.

The V call is TRBV4-1, the J call TRBJ2-1; 7 bases map to TRBD1. J was trimmed by 5 bases and V by 4 bases; bases with no gene match: 8. Germline V CDR1 and CDR2: MGHRA, YSYEKL. The CDR3 is made up of 15 amino acids. CDR3 DNA: TGCGCCAGCAGCCCCGACAGGGAACTCCACAATGAGCAGTTCTTC. Its translation: CASSPDRELHNEQFF.

As for this clone: This CDR3 is also generated by other DNA sequences in the sample. This chain links TRBV7-9 with TRBJ2-5, with D perhaps matching TRBD2 (6 bases). With 0 bases removed from V and 1 base from J, the gap between germline ends came to 9 bases. The CDR3 sequence is 15 residues long. Germline V lookup: CDR1 SEHNR, CDR2 FQNEAQ (reference sequence). CDR3 in amino acids: CASSLAVGGQETQYF. The CDR3 DNA reads as TGTGCCAGCAGCTTAGCGGTCGGGGGCCAAGAGACCCAGTACTTC.

V gene TRBV7-9 combines with J gene TRBJ2-1; D uncertain. V was trimmed by 1 base and J by 6 bases, leaving 10 bases between them. Germline-derived CDR1 and CDR2 are SEHNR and FQNEAQ (reference sequence). The CDR3 is 14 residues long. The CDR3 loop is CASSLGESPNEQFF. The CDR3, as DNA: TGTGCCAGCAGCTTAGGTGAATCTCCCAATGAGCAGTTCTTC.